The entry below describes one T cell receptor beta chain. This entry belongs to a study of T cell responses to AZD1222 COVID-19 vaccine. Overall study: Whether given at about 4 or about 12 weeks, second doses were pooled.

Sequencing was performed with immunoSEQ multiplex PCR; in TCRdb, only in-frame clones are kept and a portion is missing. Of about 130,000 clones in the sample, roughly nine tenths are singletons; the top ten hold 3.5% to 4.5%. CDR1 and CDR2 (germline): MGHDK, SYGVNS. V was shortened by 5 bases and J by 6 bases, with 17 bases between the two germline ends. This CDR3 region has 14 residues. The material was peripheral blood, obtained on day 0 of AZD1222 vaccination. This clonotype was sampled from an adult in good health. The rearrangement joins TRBV25-1 to TRBJ2-7; D gene unclear. This chain's CDR3 is CASSPLGFGREQYF. CDR3 nucleotide sequence: TGTGCCAGCAGTCCCCTCGGTTTCGGGCGCGAGCAGTACTTC.